A single sample is the source of the 2 T cell receptor beta chains below, sequenced in a study of glioma-infiltrating T cells. TCR alpha and beta CDR3 regions were amplified from RNA using iRepertoire nested multiplex PCR. TCRdb passed the multiplex PCR reads through MiXCR, listing each CDR3 protein once. This sample yields tens of thousands of distinct CDR3 sequences, of which around 37% are seen a single time; roughly two fifths belongs to the top ten. Sequenced input: glioma tissue, nonneoplastic brain tissue, or PBMCs (not recorded which). The source of these receptors is a human donor with low-grade glioma or glioblastoma, undergoing nonglioma brain surgery, or in good health (not recorded which).

This clonotype has only one observation. This chain joins TRBV7-9 and TRBJ2-1; possibly TRBD2 for D (5 bases). Trimming stripped 8 bases from V and 13 bases from J, with 15 bases between. The CDR3 loop spans 11 amino acids. Per germline, CDR1 SEHNR and CDR2 FQNEAQ (reference sequence). CDR3: CASGYTSGQFF. CDR3 coding DNA: TGTGCCAGCGGCTACACCAGCGGTCAGTTCTTC.

This clonotype was counted ten times or more. V usage is TRBV28 and J usage is TRBJ1-1; D not certain. Per germline, CDR1 MDHEN and CDR2 SYDVKM. The V gene lost 3 bases and the J gene lost 0 bases, with 11 bases spanning the gap. The CDR3 contains 15 residues. The CDR3 spells CASSFSTTLNTEAFF. CDR3 DNA: TGTGCCAGCAGTTTCTCGACGACTCTGAACACTGAAGCTTTCTTT.